One and the same sample provided the 13 T cell receptor beta chains below, sequenced in a study of human T cells and chemical hapten exposure. MiXCR, applied by TCRdb to the RACE reads, yields one record per CDR3 protein. The table includes some 360,000 distinct CDR3 sequences, roughly 5.3% detected once. Stated time point: pre-sensitization, week 0. The treatment was: therapeutic diphenylcyclopropenone sensitization with weekly scalp DPC. Material: whole blood, obtained in connection with sensitization to the hapten diphenylcyclopropenone (DPC). Source of these receptors: a woman aged 50 to 65 with alopecia areata. Some clones in this sample may be carry-over from other donors' samples.

This chain uses TRBV29-1 with TRBJ2-2; tentative D call: TRBD2 (6 bases). Germline V gene lookup returns CDR1 SQVTM and CDR2 ANQGSEA. The CDR3 runs to 14 residues. The V end lost 6 bases, the J end lost 4 bases, and 15 bases lay between the germline ends. The CDR3, as DNA: TGCAGCGTGGCCGGGATCGGGGGCACCGGGGAGCTGTTTTTT. Amino acid sequence: CSVAGIGGTGELFF.

This clonotype was observed a few times. The gene calls are TRBV29-1 and TRBJ1-3, with D uncertain. In germline, CDR1 is SQVTM, CDR2 ANQGSEA. This CDR3 spans 11 amino acids. Trimming cost V 6 bases and J 3 bases, with 6 bases left between them. CDR3 coding DNA: TGCAGCGTCGATATTGGAAACACCATATATTTT. It encodes CSVDIGNTIYF.

This clonotype has at least ten counts. V is TRBV7-2 and J is TRBJ2-3, with D maybe TRBD2 (5 bases). From germline, CDR1 is SGHTA and CDR2 FQGNSA. The V end lost 4 bases, the J end lost 3 bases, and 11 bases lay between the germline ends. CDR3 length: 14 amino acids. CDR3 bases: TGTGCCAGCAGCTCCGGCCCGGGGACAGATACGCAGTATTTT. Residues: CASSSGPGTDTQYF.

This clonotype was observed at least ten times. The chain uses TRBV5-1 and TRBJ2-5, with a weak D call TRBD1 (6 bases). The CDR3 is made up of 14 amino acids. Trimming removed 2 bases from V and 2 bases from J, with 10 bases in between. From germline, CDR1 is SGHRS and CDR2 YFSETQ. The CDR3 sequence is CASSFLDRQETQYF. CDR3 nucleotide sequence: TGCGCCAGCAGCTTTTTGGACAGACAAGAGACCCAGTACTTC.

In its sample, this clonotype was seen many times. The chain uses TRBV14 and TRBJ2-1; 7 bases map to TRBD1. Germline CDR1 is SGHDN and CDR2 is FVKESK. Trimming took 1 base from V and 6 from J; bases not matched to a gene: 6. The CDR3 loop spans 15 amino acids. CDR3 amino acids: CASSQVTGMVNEQFF. In nucleotides, the CDR3 is TGTGCCAGCAGCCAAGTGACAGGGATGGTCAATGAGCAGTTCTTC.

The V gene is TRBV6-2 or TRBV6-3, the J gene TRBJ1-1; TRBD1 is a possible D gene (6 bases). Germline CDR1 and CDR2: MNHEY and SVGEGT. The CDR3 contains 15 residues. The V end lost 5 bases, the J end lost 1 base, and 14 bases lay between the germline ends. The CDR3 bases are TGTGCCAGCAGTGTCAGGGGTCTCACGAACACTGAAGCTTTCTTT. It is translated as CASSVRGLTNTEAFF.

This sequence joins TRBV5-1 and TRBJ2-7, with D unresolved. V was trimmed by 0 bases and J by 4 bases, leaving 8 bases between them. This CDR3 region has 13 residues. Germline V gene data show CDR1 as SGHRS and CDR2 as YFSETQ. CDR3 nucleotides: TGCGCCAGCAGCTTGGCCCCCAATTACGAGCAGTACTTC. Protein sequence: CASSLAPNYEQYF.

This clonotype showed up many times. V is TRBV5-1 and J is TRBJ2-7; 10 bases map to TRBD1. CDR3 length equals 15 residues. Trimming took 3 bases from V and 5 from J; bases not matched to a gene: 8. The germline CDR1 and CDR2 sequences are SGHRS and YFSETQ. CDR3 sequence reads: CASSSRDRGPNEQYF. CDR3 coding DNA: TGCGCCAGCAGCTCCCGGGACAGGGGCCCCAACGAGCAGTACTTC. Full variable domain (outside the CDR3, taken from reference TRBV5-1 and TRBJ2-7): KAGVTQTPRYLIKTRGQQVTLSCSPISGHRSVSWYQQTPGQGLQFLFEYFSETQRNKGNFPGRFSGRQFSNSRSEMNVSTLELGDSALYLCASSSRDRGPNEQYFGPGTRLTVT.

This clonotype came up a few times. The rearrangement uses TRBV5-1 and TRBJ1-3; D ambiguous. Germline CDR1 and CDR2: SGHRS and YFSETQ. Trimming shortened V by 4 bases and J by 0 bases, and 11 bases separated the two germline ends. This CDR3 has 15 residues. The CDR3 loop reads CASSPDKYSGNTIYF. In nucleotides, the CDR3 is TGCGCCAGCAGCCCAGACAAGTACTCTGGAAACACCATATATTTT. The full variable domain, rest sourced from reference TRBV5-1 and TRBJ1-3, is KAGVTQTPRYLIKTRGQQVTLSCSPISGHRSVSWYQQTPGQGLQFLFEYFSETQRNKGNFPGRFSGRQFSNSRSEMNVSTLELGDSALYLCASSPDKYSGNTIYFGEGSWLTVV.

This clonotype has just a few counts. This chain connects TRBV7-9 to TRBJ1-4; D call uncertain. Trimming removed 1 base at V and 4 bases at J, with 10 bases between. Germline V gene data show CDR1 as SEHNR and CDR2 as FQNEAQ (reference sequence). CDR3 length: 15 residues. CDR3 loop: CASSLGTAYNEKLFF. In DNA, the CDR3 is TGTGCCAGCAGCTTAGGTACAGCGTATAATGAAAAACTGTTTTTT.

The sample holds many counts of this clonotype. J is TRBJ1-1 and V is TRBV12-3 or TRBV12-4; maybe TRBD1 (6 bases). Trimming removed 6 bases at V and 7 bases at J, with 21 bases between. CDR3 length equals 15 residues. The CDR3 reads CASSLGGAGQVEAFF. The CDR3 coding sequence is TGTGCCAGCAGCCTAGGGGGAGCAGGTCAGGTTGAAGCTTTCTTT.

The CDR3 region has the DNA TGTGCCAGTGGACAGGGCCAGTACGAGCAGTACTTC. It encodes CASGQGQYEQYF. The rearrangement uses TRBV21-1 and TRBJ2-7; the DNA was not compared with TRBD1, the D call given in the table. TRBV21-1 is deemed a pseudogene. The CDR3 sequence is 12 residues long.

This clonotype was recorded a few times. The rearrangement links TRBV29-1 to TRBJ1-1; 7 nucleotides match TRBD1. Germline V gene sequence: CDR1 SQVTM, CDR2 ANQGSEA. V lost 6 bases, J lost 2 bases, and 6 bases stayed unmatched. This CDR3 spans 13 amino acids. The CDR3 protein is CSVHRDRNTEAFF. The CDR3 coding sequence is TGCAGCGTCCACAGGGACAGAAACACTGAAGCTTTCTTT.